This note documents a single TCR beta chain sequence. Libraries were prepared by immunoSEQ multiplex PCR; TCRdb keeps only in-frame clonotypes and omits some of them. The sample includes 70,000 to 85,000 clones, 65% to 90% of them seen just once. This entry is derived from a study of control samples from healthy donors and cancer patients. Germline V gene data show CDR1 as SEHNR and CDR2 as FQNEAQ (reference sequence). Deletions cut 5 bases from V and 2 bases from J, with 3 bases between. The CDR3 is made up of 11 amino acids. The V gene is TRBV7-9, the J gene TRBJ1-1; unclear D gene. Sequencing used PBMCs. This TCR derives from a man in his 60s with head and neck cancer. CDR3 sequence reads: CASSRNTEAFF. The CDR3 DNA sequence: TGTGCCAGCAGCCGAAACACTGAAGCTTTCTTT.